This note documents a single TCR beta chain sequence. What it binds is unknown. The data were taken from a study of Ad26.COV2.S vaccination and SARS-CoV-2 variants. Study as a whole: By the intramuscular route, Ad26.COV2.S was given once, or twice 56 days apart. The study's findings and limits: Those who received the vaccine showed greater spike-specific TCR breadth than those given placebo.

Measured with immunoSEQ multiplex PCR; TCRdb has only the in-frame clones, and not every one. The sample consists of a few hundred thousand clones, 83% of them appearing once. Per the germline V gene, CDR1 is SGHNT and CDR2 is YENEEA. The CDR3 loop spans 14 amino acids. V was shortened by 1 base and J by 2 bases, with 7 bases between the two germline ends. Described treatment: around 19 received Ad26.COV2.S at low or high dose, single or two shots; 5 received placebo; per-sample allocation not given. Specimen acquisition occurred on day 63 following the initial vaccine or placebo injection. This Boston cohort included adults aged 18-55 years.

Sample: peripheral blood, taken in a trial of Ad26.COV2.S vaccine versus placebo. V and J are TRBV11-3 and TRBJ2-3, with D unclear. The clonotype originates from a person aged 18 to 59 who received the Ad26.COV2.S COVID-19 vaccine or a placebo. CDR3 loop: CASSLGLNTDTQYF. As DNA, the CDR3 is TGTGCCAGCAGCTTAGGGCTTAACACAGATACGCAGTATTTT.